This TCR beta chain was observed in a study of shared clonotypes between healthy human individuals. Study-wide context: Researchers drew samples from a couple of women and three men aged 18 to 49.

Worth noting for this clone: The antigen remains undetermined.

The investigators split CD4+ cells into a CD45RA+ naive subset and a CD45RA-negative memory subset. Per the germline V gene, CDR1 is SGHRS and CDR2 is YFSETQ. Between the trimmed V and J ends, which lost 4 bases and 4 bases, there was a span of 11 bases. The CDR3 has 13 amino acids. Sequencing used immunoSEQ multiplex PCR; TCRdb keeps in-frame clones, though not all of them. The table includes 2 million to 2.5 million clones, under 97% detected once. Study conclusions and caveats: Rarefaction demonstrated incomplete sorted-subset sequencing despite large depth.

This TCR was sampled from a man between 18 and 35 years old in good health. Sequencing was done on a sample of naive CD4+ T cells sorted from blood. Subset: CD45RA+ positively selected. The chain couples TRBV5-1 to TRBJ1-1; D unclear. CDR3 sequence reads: CASSPQLGTEAFF. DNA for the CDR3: TGCGCCAGCAGCCCCCAGTTAGGCACTGAAGCTTTCTTT.